The 30 T cell receptor beta chains below all came from one sample that was sequenced in a study of T cell responses to AZD1222 COVID-19 vaccine. Sequencing used immunoSEQ multiplex PCR; TCRdb keeps in-frame clones, though not all of them. The sample includes about 56,000 clones, 80% to 90% of them seen just once. Sequencing was performed on peripheral blood, taken on day 0 of AZD1222 vaccination. These receptors were collected from an adult in good health.

This clone was observed a handful of times. This sequence joins TRBV9 and TRBJ2-2, with no clear D. V lost 8 bases and J 6 bases, leaving 11 bases between the germline ends. The germline V gene encodes CDR1 SGDLS and CDR2 YYNGEE. The CDR3 is 12 amino acids. The CDR3 spells CASSDSAGELFF. The CDR3, as DNA: TGTGCCAGTTCAGATTCGGCCGGGGAGCTGTTTTTT. Combining the CDR3 with reference TRBV9 and TRBJ2-2 gives the whole variable domain DSGVTQTPKHLITATGQRVTLRCSPRSGDLSVYWYQQSLDQGLQFLIQYYNGEERAKGNILERFSAQQFPDLHSELNLSSLELGDSALYFCASSDSAGELFFGEGSRLTVL.

Only one count was recorded for this clone. The chain combines TRBV5-8 with TRBJ2-1; TRBD2 matches at 13 bases. The germline gives CDR1 SGHTS, CDR2 YDEGEE. CDR3 length: 16 amino acids. J lost 8 bases, V lost 2 bases, and 7 bases had no gene match. This CDR3 reads CASSFGTSGTLDEQFF. CDR3 nucleotides: TGTGCCAGCAGCTTCGGGACTAGCGGGACCCTTGATGAGCAGTTCTTC.

This clone showed up just a few times. This rearrangement joins TRBV4-2 to TRBJ2-5, with 7 bases aligning to TRBD2. The ends lost 3 bases at V and 2 bases at J; junction bases unmatched: 6. Germline CDR1 reads LGHNA; CDR2 reads YNFKEQ. The CDR3 runs to 15 residues. The CDR3 reads CASSQLLASQETQYF. CDR3 DNA sequence: TGTGCCAGCAGCCAGTTACTAGCGTCACAAGAGACCCAGTACTTC.

The genes are TRBV7-2 and TRBJ1-2, with D possibly being TRBD1 (6 bases). The CDR3 runs 15 residues. The V and J ends lost 5 bases and 2 bases respectively, with 15 bases between them. Germline lookup yields CDR1 SGHTA and CDR2 FQGNSA. This CDR3 is CASSLEGGNNYGYTF. CDR3 in DNA: TGTGCCAGCAGCCTAGAGGGGGGCAACAACTATGGCTACACCTTC.

This chain links TRBV30 with TRBJ1-5; the match to TRBD1 covers 7 bases. This CDR3 comprises 15 residues. Germline V CDR1 and CDR2: GTSNPN, SVGIG (reference sequence). The trim removed 1 base at V and 7 bases at J, leaving 10 bases unmatched. CDR3 in amino acids: CAWSGPGGNLQPQHF. CDR3 nucleotide sequence: TGTGCCTGGAGTGGCCCAGGGGGGAACCTCCAGCCCCAGCATTTT.

The rearrangement links TRBV4-3 to TRBJ2-5; the D is unclear. V was pared by 0 bases and J by 7 bases, with 12 bases between. Per germline, CDR1 LGHNA and CDR2 YSLEER. The length of the CDR3 is 14 residues. The CDR3 DNA follows: TGCGCCAGCAGCCAAGATACGTCGCGGTCGACCCAGTACTTC. This encodes CASSQDTSRSTQYF.

This chain uses TRBV30 with TRBJ1-1; D not resolved. The length of the CDR3 is 11 residues. The V end was cut by 5 bases, the J end by 5 bases, with 9 bases between. Germline V gene sequence: CDR1 GTSNPN, CDR2 SVGIG (reference sequence). DNA for the CDR3: TGTGCCTGGGGGGTTCGGACTGAAGCTTTCTTT. Translation gives CAWGVRTEAFF.

This sequence joins TRBV19 and TRBJ2-5; 8 nucleotides align to TRBD2. Trimming removed 6 bases from V and 2 bases from J; junction bases left unmatched: 11. This CDR3 is built from 16 residues. CDR1 and CDR2 from the germline V gene are LNHDA and SQIVND (reference sequence). The CDR3 DNA reads as TGTGCCAGTAGCCCCGGTGGCGGGGGGATTCAAGAGACCCAGTACTTC. This gives the protein CASSPGGGGIQETQYF.

The rearrangement uses TRBV7-2 and TRBJ2-1; either TRBD1 or TRBD2 may fit D (6 bases each). The V end lost 5 bases, the J end lost 7 bases, and 18 bases lay between the germline ends. This CDR3 is 15 amino acids long. Germline assignment: CDR1 SGHTA and CDR2 FQGNSA. The CDR3 DNA reads TGTGCCAGCAGCCCCGACAGCGGAGGGGGTAATGAGCAGTTCTTC. Translated, it gives CASSPDSGGGNEQFF. Supplemented by reference TRBV7-2 and TRBJ2-1, the full variable domain reads GAGVSQSPSNKVTEKGKDVELRCDPISGHTALYWYRQSLGQGLEFLIYFQGNSAPDKSGLPSDRFSAERTGGSVSTLTIQRTQQEDSAVYLCASSPDSGGGNEQFFGPGTRLTVL.

The V gene is TRBV6-6, the J gene TRBJ2-5; 7 bases line up with TRBD2. The CDR3 totals 16 residues. V shed 6 bases and J 6 bases; nucleotides not matched to a gene: 16. Germline V gene data show CDR1 as MNHNY and CDR2 as SVGAGI (reference sequence). Here the CDR3 DNA reads TGTGCCAGCAGGCCAACCCGGGCTAGCGGCGGCCAGACCCAGTACTTC. Translating it yields CASRPTRASGGQTQYF.

The DNA of the CDR3 is TGCGCCAGCAGCCAAGAATTGGGACCGGTAGGGGGCTCTGGAAAACTGTTTTTT. Protein product: CASSQELGPVGGSGKLFF. The V and J genes are TRBV4-3 and TRBJ1-4; 7 bases line up with TRBD1. Trimming took 0 bases from V and 10 from J; bases not matched to a gene: 17. Germline lookup yields CDR1 LGHNA and CDR2 YSLEER. This CDR3 comprises 18 residues.

This chain uses TRBV11-3 with TRBJ1-2, with D unclear. This CDR3 contains 14 residues. Trimming removed 5 bases at V and 3 bases at J, with 13 bases between. Germline lookup yields CDR1 SGHNT and CDR2 YENEEA. DNA for the CDR3: TGTGCCAGCAGCCCGTTCCGCCCATACTATGGCTACACCTTC. Its translation: CASSPFRPYYGYTF.

V and J are TRBV5-6 and TRBJ2-1; D is uncertain. Looked up from germline, CDR1 is SGHDT and CDR2 is YYEEEE. The V and J ends lost 2 bases and 6 bases respectively, with 12 bases between them. CDR3 length equals 14 residues. This chain's CDR3 is CASSFFSAPNEQFF. The DNA for the CDR3 is TGTGCCAGCAGCTTTTTTAGTGCCCCCAATGAGCAGTTCTTC.

The V call is TRBV19, the J call TRBJ2-3, with a possible D match to TRBD2 (6 bases). CDR3 length equals 13 residues. With 10 bases removed from V and 4 bases from J, the gap between germline ends came to 15 bases. The germline CDR1 and CDR2 sequences are LNHDA and SQIVND (reference sequence). The CDR3 DNA reads TGTGCCACAAACCGGGGGAGGTCAGATACGCAGTATTTT. Translated: CATNRGRSDTQYF.

The chain joins TRBV7-2 to TRBJ2-2; TRBD1 aligns across 10 bases. Germline CDR1 and CDR2: SGHTA and FQGNSA. The CDR3 is made up of 17 amino acids. Trimming cost V 4 bases and J 7 bases; bases outside gene matches: 12. The CDR3 DNA reads as TGTGCCAGCAGCTCGCCGGACAGGGGGATCCCTAGCGGGGAGCTGTTTTTT. Encoded protein: CASSSPDRGIPSGELFF.

The CDR3 nucleotides are TGTGCCAGCAGTTACTCCGGTCGCCAGGGCACTGAAGCTTTCTTT. Amino acid sequence: CASSYSGRQGTEAFF. The chain has TRBV6-5 and TRBJ1-1; tentatively, D is TRBD1 (5 bases). CDR1 and CDR2 (germline): MNHEY, SVGAGI. V was trimmed by 0 bases and J by 4 bases, leaving 12 bases between them. The CDR3 runs 15 residues.

The chain links TRBV6-5 to TRBJ1-2; D is undetermined. In germline, CDR1 is MNHEY, CDR2 SVGAGI. V lost 7 bases to trimming and J lost 2 bases, with 14 bases between them. The CDR3 covers 14 residues. This CDR3 reads CASIPGEYNYGYTF. The CDR3 coding sequence is TGTGCCAGCATTCCCGGGGAATACAACTATGGCTACACCTTC.

CDR3 amino acids: CASSLIGLGYNEQFF. In DNA form, the CDR3 reads TGTGCCAGCAGCCTTATTGGGTTGGGCTACAATGAGCAGTTCTTC. V and J are TRBV14 and TRBJ2-1; D call uncertain. The CDR3 runs to 15 residues. CDR1 is SGHDN and CDR2 is FVKESK in the germline V gene. The V end lost 4 bases, the J end lost 3 bases, and 13 bases lay between the germline ends.

V gene TRBV20-1 combines with J gene TRBJ2-6, with a possible D match to TRBD2 (5 bases). Germline assignment: CDR1 DFQATT and CDR2 SNEGSKA (reference sequence). The CDR3 is made up of 16 amino acids. V lost 3 bases to trimming and J lost 1 base, with 13 bases between them. CDR3 DNA sequence: TGCAGTGCTAGTTTAAGGAGGAGATCTGGGGCCAACGTCCTGACTTTC. Translation gives CSASLRRRSGANVLTF.

CDR3 bases: TGTGCCAGCAGCCAAGATGAAGAGACCCAGTACTTC. Translation: CASSQDEETQYF. The chain recombines TRBV12-3 or TRBV12-4 with TRBJ2-5; D unresolved. The CDR3 sequence is 12 residues long. The V gene lost 6 bases and the J gene lost 3 bases, with 8 bases spanning the gap.

The chain joins TRBV6-5 to TRBJ2-7, with 9 bases fitting TRBD2. After removal of 0 bases from V and 2 bases from J, the junction contained 2 bases not matched to a gene. CDR3 length equals 15 residues. From germline, CDR1 is MNHEY and CDR2 SVGAGI. The chain's CDR3 is CASSYSSGSPYEQYF. Written as DNA, the CDR3 is TGTGCCAGCAGTTACTCTAGCGGGAGCCCCTACGAGCAGTACTTC.

The chain joins TRBV2 to TRBJ1-1, with 7 nucleotides matching TRBD1. With 5 bases clipped from V and 1 base from J, the junction kept 7 bases outside the gene matches. The CDR3 extends over 15 amino acids. Looked up from germline, CDR1 is SNHLY and CDR2 is FYNNEI. The CDR3: CASSRRSGGNTEAFF. The CDR3 nucleotides read TGTGCCAGCAGTAGACGATCAGGGGGGAACACTGAAGCTTTCTTT.

J is TRBJ1-2 and V is TRBV7-2; TRBD1 matches 7 bases. Germline trimming cut 4 bases from V and 8 bases from J; bases unmatched to any gene: 25. The CDR3 extends over 19 amino acids. CDR1 SGHTA and CDR2 FQGNSA come from the germline V gene. The CDR3 DNA reads TGTGCCAGCAGCTCAGATTTTCGGCCCCTCCGGGACAGTCGACGGGGCTACACCTTC. As protein: CASSSDFRPLRDSRRGYTF.

The rearrangement uses TRBV5-8 and TRBJ2-1; TRBD1 aligns across 9 bases. CDR3 size: 16 residues. Germline V gene data show CDR1 as SGHTS and CDR2 as YDEGEE. Unmatched junction bases numbered 4, after V lost 2 bases and J lost 1 base. The CDR3 loop reads CASSFDRGVSYNEQFF. CDR3 bases: TGTGCCAGCAGCTTCGACAGGGGGGTTTCCTACAATGAGCAGTTCTTC.

The chain is built from TRBV7-2 and TRBJ2-7, with 10 bases identical to TRBD1. J lost 2 bases, V lost 3 bases, and 1 base had no gene match. Germline-derived CDR1 and CDR2 are SGHTA and FQGNSA. The CDR3 sequence is 14 residues long. CDR3 protein: CASSFGTGAYEQYF. DNA of the CDR3: TGTGCCAGCAGCTTCGGGACAGGGGCCTACGAGCAGTACTTC.

This chain connects TRBV7-9 to TRBJ1-2; no firm D call. The CDR3 consists of 15 residues. V was cut by 3 bases and J by 2 bases, with 13 bases left in between. In germline, CDR1 is SEHNR, CDR2 FQNEAQ (reference sequence). This chain's CDR3 is CASSFNNGGNYGYTF. CDR3 in DNA: TGTGCCAGCAGCTTTAACAACGGCGGAAACTATGGCTACACCTTC.

Only a few counts were recorded for this clone. V gene TRBV3-1 (or the pseudogene TRBV3-2) combines with J gene TRBJ1-4; D is ambiguous. The V gene's germline CDR1 is LGHDT and CDR2 YNNKEL (reference sequence). V lost 3 bases, J lost 6 bases, and 2 bases lay in between. This CDR3 region has 11 residues. This CDR3 is CASSQDEKLFF. The CDR3 DNA sequence: TGTGCCAGCAGCCAGGATGAAAAACTGTTTTTT.

V is TRBV24-1 and J is TRBJ2-7; D is uncertain. CDR3 length equals 11 residues. Germline CDR1 reads KGHDR; CDR2 reads SFDVKD. V was clipped by 4 bases and J by 3 bases, with 3 bases between them. CDR3 region: CATSDDYEQYF. In nucleotides, the CDR3 is TGTGCCACCAGTGACGACTACGAGCAGTACTTC.

The rearrangement joins TRBV7-2 to TRBJ2-7; D ambiguous. The CDR3 runs 16 residues. The V end was cut by 3 bases, the J end by 0 bases, with 15 bases between. The germline V gene encodes CDR1 SGHTA and CDR2 FQGNSA. CDR3 sequence: CASSLGSDRSSYEQYF. The CDR3 nucleotides are TGTGCCAGCAGCTTGGGAAGTGACCGGAGCTCCTACGAGCAGTACTTC.

The CDR3 region is CASSLRTGGHQPQHF. CDR3 nucleotide sequence: TGTGCCAGCAGTTTAAGGACAGGGGGTCATCAGCCCCAGCATTTT. This chain links TRBV28 with TRBJ1-5, with TRBD1 matching over 10 bases. J gave up 5 bases and V 2 bases, and 3 bases lay outside the gene matches. The CDR3 contains 15 residues. The germline V gene encodes CDR1 MDHEN and CDR2 SYDVKM. The whole variable domain, filled in from reference TRBV28 and TRBJ1-5, reads DVKVTQSSRYLVKRTGEKVFLECVQDMDHENMFWYRQDPGLGLRLIYFSYDVKMKEKGDIPEGYSVSREKKERFSLILESASTNQTSMYLCASSLRTGGHQPQHFGDGTRLSIL.